A single sample is the source of the 2 T cell receptor beta chains below, sequenced in a study of cytomegalovirus exposure and HLA in healthy donors. Produced via immunoSEQ multiplex PCR; TCRdb's table is partial and in-frame only. The sample lists 150,000 to 200,000 clones, around nine tenths seen once, with 2% to 3% in the top ten. What was sequenced was PBMCs. The receptor source for this set is a man younger than 35 in good health and CMV-seropositive.

This sequence joins TRBV9 and TRBJ1-2, with 8 bases identical to TRBD1. Trimming at V came to 0 bases and at J to 4 bases, leaving 5 bases not matched to a gene. CDR3 length: 15 residues. Per germline, CDR1 SGDLS and CDR2 YYNGEE. The CDR3 reads CASSVEAGGSYGYTF. The DNA for the CDR3 is TGTGCCAGCAGCGTAGAGGCAGGGGGCTCCTATGGCTACACCTTC. The complete variable domain, with remaining parts taken from reference TRBV9 and TRBJ1-2, reads DSGVTQTPKHLITATGQRVTLRCSPRSGDLSVYWYQQSLDQGLQFLIQYYNGEERAKGNILERFSAQQFPDLHSELNLSSLELGDSALYFCASSVEAGGSYGYTFGSGTRLTVV.

The chain joins TRBV9 to TRBJ1-2; possibly TRBD1 for D (5 bases). Per germline, CDR1 SGDLS and CDR2 YYNGEE. Trimming removed 0 bases at V and 4 bases at J, with 19 bases between. The CDR3 covers 17 residues. The CDR3 spells CASSVEGLGRRGYGYTF. In DNA form, the CDR3 reads TGTGCCAGCAGCGTAGAAGGTCTTGGCCGGAGGGGCTATGGCTACACCTTC.